These 15 T cell receptor beta chains came from one sample sequenced in a study of cytomegalovirus exposure and HLA in healthy donors. The PCR had 60 Vbeta and 13 Jbeta primers. Produced via immunoSEQ multiplex PCR; TCRdb's table is partial and in-frame only. The sample contains 150,000 or so clones, roughly 81% of which appear only once. The sample comprised PBMCs. All receptors come from a woman between 18 and 29 years old in good health and CMV-seropositive.

In its sample, this clone was seen a few times. V and J are TRBV7-9 and TRBJ1-2; a possible D gene is TRBD1 (6 bases). Germline CDR1 and CDR2: SEHNR and FQNEAQ (reference sequence). The CDR3 covers 15 residues. The germline V and J ends were trimmed by 5 bases and 4 bases, with 17 bases remaining between them. CDR3 in DNA: TGTGCCAGCAGCCCGCAACAACAGGGCTCCTATGGCTACACCTTC. Translating gives CASSPQQQGSYGYTF.

This chain connects TRBV9 to TRBJ1-4; possible D gene TRBD1, 6 bases. CDR3 size: 14 residues. Germline CDR1 SGDLS, CDR2 YYNGEE. V was cut by 3 bases and J by 7 bases, with 13 bases left in between. For the CDR3, the DNA is TGTGCCAGCAGCGCACTACCGGACAGTGAAAAACTGTTTTTT. This codes for CASSALPDSEKLFF.

V usage is TRBV10-3 and J usage is TRBJ2-5; D call uncertain. The J call is uncertain, as TRBJ2-7 better fits the DNA end. CDR3 length: 13 amino acids. The germline V gene has CDR1 ENHRY and CDR2 SYGVKD. Here the CDR3 DNA reads TGTGCCATCAGTGTAGGTCTGGGCTACGAGCAGTACTTC. Translating it yields CAISVGLGYEQYF.

The gene calls are TRBV11-2 and TRBJ1-1, with D tentatively TRBD1 (6 bases). V gave up 0 bases and J gave up 4 bases, with 9 bases separating them. The CDR3 is 14 amino acids. Germline V lookup: CDR1 SGHAT, CDR2 FQNNGV. CDR3 sequence reads: CASSLEWGLTEAFF. The CDR3 DNA is TGTGCCAGCAGCTTAGAGTGGGGGCTCACTGAAGCTTTCTTT.

This chain uses TRBV27 with TRBJ2-7; 7 bases are a match to TRBD1. The CDR3 extends over 13 amino acids. In germline, CDR1 is MNHEY, CDR2 SMNVEV (reference sequence). V lost 2 bases and J lost 7; bases outside the gene matches: 5. CDR3 nucleotide sequence: TGTGCCAGCAGTTTAACAGGGGCCATGGAGCAGTACTTC. The encoded protein is CASSLTGAMEQYF.

The chain has TRBV12-5 and TRBJ2-1, with D possibly TRBD2 on 5 matching bases. Trimming pared 4 bases from V and 2 bases from J, leaving 15 bases between. CDR3 size: 16 residues. Germline loops: CDR1 LGHNT, CDR2 FRNRAP. The chain's CDR3 is CASGSNDYNTYNEQFF. Written as DNA, the CDR3 is TGTGCTAGTGGTTCCAACGACTACAACACCTACAATGAGCAGTTCTTC.

This sequence joins TRBV30 and TRBJ2-3; TRBD2 agrees at 7 bases. This CDR3 comprises 17 residues. Per the germline V gene, CDR1 is GTSNPN and CDR2 is SVGIG (reference sequence). After removal of 1 base from V and 11 bases from J, the junction contained 21 bases not matched to a gene. CDR3 region: CAWSGGPGERGAYGQYF. The CDR3, as DNA: TGTGCCTGGAGTGGTGGCCCCGGCGAGCGGGGCGCCTATGGGCAGTATTTT.

The genes are TRBV6-5 and TRBJ2-7, with TRBD2 matching over 12 bases. The J segment lost 6 bases and the V segment lost 3 bases, leaving 6 bases of the junction unmatched. CDR3 size: 15 residues. Germline V CDR1 and CDR2: MNHEY, SVGAGI. This CDR3 is CASSYSSGGVSEQYF. The DNA for the CDR3 is TGTGCCAGCAGTTATTCTAGCGGGGGGGTATCCGAGCAGTACTTC.

V usage is TRBV7-6 and J usage is TRBJ2-5; tentatively, D is TRBD1 (6 bases). The J call is in doubt because the DNA end fits TRBJ2-7 better. There are 15 residues in the CDR3. CDR1 and CDR2 from the germline V gene are SGHVS and FNYEAQ. The CDR3 DNA sequence: TGTGCCAGCAGCCCTAGGAAAGACAGGCTATACGAGCAGTACTTC. It translates to CASSPRKDRLYEQYF.

The chain employs TRBV4-2 and TRBJ2-5, with 7 bases that match TRBD1. The junction had 10 bases not matched to a gene; V was cut back by 1 base and J by 5 bases. This CDR3 has 16 residues. CDR1 is LGHNA and CDR2 is YNFKEQ in the germline V gene. CDR3 in DNA: TGTGCCAGCAGCCAAGGGGGACAGAGCAAGGTGGAGACCCAGTACTTC. It is translated as CASSQGGQSKVETQYF.

This clone was observed a few times. The CDR3 protein is CASSELVRGGNQPQHF. CDR3 coding DNA: TGTGCCAGCAGTGAACTCGTCAGGGGTGGCAATCAGCCCCAGCATTTT. The chain joins TRBV6-1 to TRBJ1-5; the D gene is possibly TRBD1 (6 bases). Germline V gene data show CDR1 as MNHNS and CDR2 as SASEGT. The CDR3 length is 16 residues. With 2 bases removed from V and 2 bases from J, the gap between germline ends came to 13 bases.

This chain uses TRBV7-2 with TRBJ2-7, with 7 bases matching TRBD1. CDR3 length: 14 residues. The germline gives CDR1 SGHTA, CDR2 FQGNSA. The V gene end was trimmed by 5 bases and the J gene end by 0 bases; junction bases not matched to a gene: 4. The CDR3 region has the DNA TGTGCCAGCAGCCCACAGGGGTCCTCCTACGAGCAGTACTTC. Translation gives CASSPQGSSYEQYF.

This chain links TRBV5-1 with TRBJ1-2; TRBD1 aligns across 7 bases. J lost 0 bases, V lost 1 base, and 9 bases had no gene match. Looked up from germline, CDR1 is SGHRS and CDR2 is YFSETQ. CDR3 length: 17 amino acids. CDR3 in DNA: TGCGCCAGCAGCTTGTGGGACAGCAACTTAGCTAACTATGGCTACACCTTC. The encoded protein is CASSLWDSNLANYGYTF.

This clone was detected only a few times. The chain combines TRBV6-5 with TRBJ1-2; D is unresolved. Deletions cut 8 bases from V and 8 bases from J, with 15 bases between. This CDR3 comprises 12 residues. Germline assignment: CDR1 MNHEY and CDR2 SVGAGI. CDR3 sequence reads: CASADGYLGYTF. Written as DNA, the CDR3 is TGTGCCAGCGCAGACGGGTACTTAGGCTACACCTTC.

The rearrangement joins TRBV28 to TRBJ1-4; 12 bases are shared with TRBD1. V was pared by 6 bases and J by 7 bases, with 9 bases of the junction left unmatched. The CDR3 covers 16 residues. CDR1 and CDR2 (germline): MDHEN, SYDVKM. Here the CDR3 DNA reads TGTGCCAGCAGCTTCCGGGACAGGGGGCGCGGTGAAAAACTGTTTTTT. Amino acids: CASSFRDRGRGEKLFF.